This T cell receptor (beta chain) was identified during a study of identical twins. Whole-study findings and limits: Twin pairs' shared out-of-frame alpha sequences were enriched in low generation probability. Models came in too low on out-of-frame TCR alpha sharing in monozygotic twins. Invariant T cells like MAIT and iNKT could partly confound the zero-insertion analyses. Instead of following the same donors, the conclusions were based on cross-sectional statistical analysis.

TCRdb recomputed calls from the 5' RACE reads with MiXCR, one row per CDR3 protein. Among hundreds of thousands of distinct CDR3 sequences listed, around 5.7% were seen once. CDR3 length equals 17 residues. Germline trimming cut 0 bases from V and 0 bases from J; bases unmatched to any gene: 8. In germline, CDR1 is SGHRS, CDR2 YFSETQ. This clonotype has more than one count but fewer than ten. Antigen unknown. The receptor was derived from a man between 18 and 35 years old in good health. The V and J genes are TRBV5-1 and TRBJ2-7; 8 nucleotides match TRBD2. Sequenced material: naive T cells sorted from blood. CDR3 coding DNA: TGCGCCAGCAGCTTGGCCGGGGGGGCCTGGGGCTCCTACGAGCAGTACTTC. It encodes CASSLAGGAWGSYEQYF.